What follows are 3 T cell receptor beta chains derived from one specimen sequenced in a study of CD8 T cells in ankylosing spondylitis. What these receptors recognize is not known. Study-wide findings and caveats: Made up of 7 to 9 highly homologous variants, a TCR beta motif appeared characteristic of ankylosing spondylitis blood.

TCRdb reprocessed the 5' RACE reads via MiXCR and lists one record per CDR3 protein. The sample yields about 390,000 distinct CDR3 sequences, around 20% seen once. Sequencing input: blood, either unsorted or a sorted T cell fraction (not recorded which). These receptors were collected from a male donor with ankylosing spondylitis.

This clonotype was observed a few times. The chain employs TRBV5-1 and TRBJ2-1, with TRBD2 matching over 8 bases. Per the germline V gene, CDR1 is SGHRS and CDR2 is YFSETQ. V trimming: 4 bases; J trimming: 4 bases; junction bases outside the gene matches: 4. The CDR3 is made up of 14 amino acids. The CDR3 nucleotides read TGCGCCAGCAGCACAGGACTAGCTTACAATGAGCAGTTCTTC. It encodes CASSTGLAYNEQFF.

The rearrangement links TRBV6-1 to TRBJ1-2; the D gene is possibly TRBD1 (6 bases). Germline CDR1 reads MNHNS; CDR2 reads SASEGT. V was shortened by 6 bases and J by 4 bases, with 12 bases between the two germline ends. The CDR3 contains 13 residues. CDR3 residues: CASREDRVYGYTF. DNA of the CDR3: TGTGCCAGCAGAGAGGACAGAGTCTATGGCTACACCTTC.

The chain carries TRBV6-5 and TRBJ2-1; 7 nucleotides agree with TRBD2. The CDR3 has 15 amino acids. Germline CDR1 is MNHEY and CDR2 is SVGAGI. The J segment lost 5 bases and the V segment lost 2 bases, leaving 6 bases of the junction unmatched. CDR3 coding DNA: TGTGCCAGCAGTTACCAGGGAGGGAAGAACAATGAGCAGTTCTTC. Encoded protein: CASSYQGGKNNEQFF.